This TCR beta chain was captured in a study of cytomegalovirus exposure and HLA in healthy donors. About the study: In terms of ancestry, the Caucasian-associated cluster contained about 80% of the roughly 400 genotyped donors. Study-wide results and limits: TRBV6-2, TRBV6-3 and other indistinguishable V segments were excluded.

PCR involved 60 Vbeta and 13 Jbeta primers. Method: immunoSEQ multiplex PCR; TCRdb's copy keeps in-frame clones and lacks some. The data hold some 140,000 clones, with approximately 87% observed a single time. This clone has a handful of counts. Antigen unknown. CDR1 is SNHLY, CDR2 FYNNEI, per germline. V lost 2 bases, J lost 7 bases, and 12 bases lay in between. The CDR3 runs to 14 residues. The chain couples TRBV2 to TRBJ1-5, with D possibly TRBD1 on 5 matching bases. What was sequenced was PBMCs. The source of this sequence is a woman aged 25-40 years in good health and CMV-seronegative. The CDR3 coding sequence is TGTGCCAGCAGTGAAAATCAGGGCAGCCAGCCCCAGCATTTT. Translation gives CASSENQGSQPQHF. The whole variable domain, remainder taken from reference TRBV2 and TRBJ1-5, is EPEVTQTPSHQVTQMGQEVILRCVPISNHLYFYWYRQILGQKVEFLVSFYNNEISEKSEIFDDQFSVERPDGSNFTLKIRSTKLEDSAMYFCASSENQGSQPQHFGDGTRLSIL.